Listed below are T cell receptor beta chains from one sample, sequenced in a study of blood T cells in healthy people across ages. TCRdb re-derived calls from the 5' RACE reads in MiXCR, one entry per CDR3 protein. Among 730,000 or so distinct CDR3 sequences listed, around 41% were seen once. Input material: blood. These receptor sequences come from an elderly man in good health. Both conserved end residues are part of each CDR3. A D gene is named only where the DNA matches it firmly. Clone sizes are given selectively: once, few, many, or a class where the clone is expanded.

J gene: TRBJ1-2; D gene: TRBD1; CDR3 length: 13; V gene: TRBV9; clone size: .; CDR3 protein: CAGSGQVYGGYTF; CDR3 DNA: TGTGCCGGCAGCGGACAGGTCTATGGTGGCTACACCTTC
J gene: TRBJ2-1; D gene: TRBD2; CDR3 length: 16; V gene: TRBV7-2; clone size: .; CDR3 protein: CASSLARSGGAYEQFF; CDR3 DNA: TGTGCCAGCAGCTTAGCGCGTAGCGGGGGGGCTTATGAGCAGTTCTTC
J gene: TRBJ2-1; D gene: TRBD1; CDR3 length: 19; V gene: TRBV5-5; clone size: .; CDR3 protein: CASSPGRFGTGSTYNEQFF; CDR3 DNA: TGTGCCAGCAGCCCGGGGCGTTTCGGGACAGGGAGCACCTACAATGAGCAGTTCTTC
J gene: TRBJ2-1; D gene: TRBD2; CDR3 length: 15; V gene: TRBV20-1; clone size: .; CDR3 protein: CSARDSASGSDEQFF; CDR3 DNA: TGCAGTGCTAGAGATAGCGCTAGCGGGAGTGATGAGCAGTTCTTC
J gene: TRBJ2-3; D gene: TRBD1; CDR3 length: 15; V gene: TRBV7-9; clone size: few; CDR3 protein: CASSSLDRVADTQYF; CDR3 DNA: TGTGCCAGCAGCTCACTTGACAGGGTGGCAGATACGCAGTATTTT
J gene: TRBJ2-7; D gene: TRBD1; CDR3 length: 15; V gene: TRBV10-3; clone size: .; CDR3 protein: CAISGGQVLSYEQYF; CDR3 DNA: TGTGCCATCAGTGGAGGACAGGTACTCTCCTACGAGCAGTACTTC
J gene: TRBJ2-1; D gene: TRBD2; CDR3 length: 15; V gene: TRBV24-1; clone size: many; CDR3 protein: CATSAHRTSGHEQFF; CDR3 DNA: TGTGCCACCAGTGCGCACCGGACTAGCGGTCATGAGCAGTTCTTC
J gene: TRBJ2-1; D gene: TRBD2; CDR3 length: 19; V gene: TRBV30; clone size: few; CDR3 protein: CAWSVWPRLAGGVRNEQFF; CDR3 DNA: TGTGCCTGGAGTGTCTGGCCGAGACTAGCGGGAGGGGTGAGGAATGAGCAGTTCTTC
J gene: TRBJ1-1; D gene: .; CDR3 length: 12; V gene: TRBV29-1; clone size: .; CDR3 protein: CSTQDGNTEAFF; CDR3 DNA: TGCAGCACCCAGGACGGGAACACTGAAGCTTTCTTT
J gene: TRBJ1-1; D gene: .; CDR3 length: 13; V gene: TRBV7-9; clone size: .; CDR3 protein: CASSLNAVNEAFF; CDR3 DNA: TGTGCCAGCAGCTTAAATGCCGTCAACGAAGCTTTCTTT
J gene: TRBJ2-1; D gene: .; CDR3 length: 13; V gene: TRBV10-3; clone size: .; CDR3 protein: CAISEGRNNEQFF; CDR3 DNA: TGTGCCATCAGTGAAGGCAGGAACAATGAGCAGTTCTTC
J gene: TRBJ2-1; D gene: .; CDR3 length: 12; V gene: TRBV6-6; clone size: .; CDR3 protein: CASRYMGNEQFF; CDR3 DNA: TGTGCCAGCAGGTACATGGGAAATGAGCAGTTCTTC
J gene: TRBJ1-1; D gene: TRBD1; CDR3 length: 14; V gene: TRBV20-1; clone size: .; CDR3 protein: CSARLWGQGTEAFF; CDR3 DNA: TGCAGTGCTAGATTGTGGGGACAGGGCACTGAAGCTTTCTTT
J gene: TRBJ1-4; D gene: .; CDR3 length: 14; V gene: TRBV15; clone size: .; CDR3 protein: CAASRDLLNEKLFF; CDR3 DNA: TGTGCCGCCAGCAGAGATCTGCTTAATGAAAAACTGTTTTTT
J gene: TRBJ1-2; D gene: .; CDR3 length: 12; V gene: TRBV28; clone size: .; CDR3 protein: CASRQSMGGYTF; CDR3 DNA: TGTGCCAGCAGGCAGTCAATGGGCGGCTACACCTTC
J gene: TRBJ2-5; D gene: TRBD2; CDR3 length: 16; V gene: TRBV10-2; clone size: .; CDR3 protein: CASSAGHSGTQETQYF; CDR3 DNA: TGCGCCAGCAGTGCCGGACACAGCGGGACGCAAGAGACCCAGTACTTC
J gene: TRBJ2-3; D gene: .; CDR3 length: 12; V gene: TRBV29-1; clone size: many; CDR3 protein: CSARGTTDTQYF; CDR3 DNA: TGCAGCGCCCGGGGGACCACAGATACGCAGTATTTT
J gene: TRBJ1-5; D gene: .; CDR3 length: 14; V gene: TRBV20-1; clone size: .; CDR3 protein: CSASPDGDNQPQHF; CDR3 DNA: TGCAGTGCTAGCCCCGACGGAGACAATCAGCCCCAGCATTTT
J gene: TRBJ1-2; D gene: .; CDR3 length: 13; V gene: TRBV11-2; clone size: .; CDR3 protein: CVSSNRQGYGYTF; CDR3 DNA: TGTGTCTCCTCTAACCGGCAGGGCTATGGCTACACCTTC
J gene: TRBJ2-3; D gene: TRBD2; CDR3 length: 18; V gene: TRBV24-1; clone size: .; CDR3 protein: CATSDRPSGRGRADTQYF; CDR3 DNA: TGTGCCACCAGTGATAGGCCTAGCGGGAGAGGGAGGGCAGATACGCAGTATTTT
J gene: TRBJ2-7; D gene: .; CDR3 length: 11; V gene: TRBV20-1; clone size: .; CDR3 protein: CSGSLLYEQYF; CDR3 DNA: TGCAGTGGTAGCTTACTTTACGAGCAGTACTTC
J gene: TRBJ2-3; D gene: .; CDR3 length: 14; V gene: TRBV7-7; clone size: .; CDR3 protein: CASSHGPNIDTQYF; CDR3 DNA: TGTGCCAGCAGCCACGGGCCTAACATAGATACGCAGTATTTT
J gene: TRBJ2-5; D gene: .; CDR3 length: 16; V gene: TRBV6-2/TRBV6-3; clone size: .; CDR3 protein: CASSYAGGRARETQYF; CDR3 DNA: TGTGCCAGCAGTTACGCCGGCGGTCGGGCGCGGGAGACCCAGTACTTC
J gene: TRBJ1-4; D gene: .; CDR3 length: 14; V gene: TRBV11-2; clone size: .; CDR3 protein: CASSLERINEKLFF; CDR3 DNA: TGTGCCAGCAGCTTAGAAAGGATTAATGAAAAACTGTTTTTT
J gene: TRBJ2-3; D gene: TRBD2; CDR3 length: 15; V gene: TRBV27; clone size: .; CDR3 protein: CASSFLAGGADTQYF; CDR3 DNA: TGTGCCAGCAGTTTCCTAGCGGGAGGGGCAGATACGCAGTATTTT